This TCR beta chain was identified during a study of cytomegalovirus exposure and HLA in healthy donors. General study findings and limits: Most TCR beta V segments were productive about 90% or about 30% of the time in an earlier analysis. The study had only CMV serostatus as immune exposure information. The authors confirmed in vitro that a few CMV-associated chains were specific for CMV antigens.

V lost 0 bases to trimming and J lost 3 bases; unmatched junction nucleotides: 5. The CDR3 has 16 residues. Germline CDR1 is SGHDT and CDR2 is YYEEEE. In regard to this clone: Its antigen is as yet unknown.

The study ran its PCR with 60 Vbeta and 13 Jbeta primers. Clones were sequenced by immunoSEQ multiplex PCR, and TCRdb holds only the in-frame ones, with some missing. This table holds 100,000 to 150,000 clones, around 84% found once. The sequence derives from a man aged 50 or older in good health and CMV-seronegative. This sequence joins TRBV5-6 and TRBJ2-3; 9 bases map to TRBD2. Sequencing was done on a sample of PBMCs. CDR3 region: CASSLEGRGGTDTQYF. CDR3 sequence (DNA): TGTGCCAGCAGCTTGGAGGGGCGGGGGGGAACAGATACGCAGTATTTT.